What follows is one T cell receptor (beta chain) and its context. V was cut by 5 bases and J by 2 bases, with 13 bases left in between. The CDR3 runs 14 residues. Germline V gene sequence: CDR1 SGHTA, CDR2 FQGNSA. This sample stems from a study of blood T cell repertoires in COVID-19. The wider study: Acute and convalescent COVID-19 samples came from the United States, Italy and Spain. PBMCs, B-cell-depleted T cells, or T cells provided the cDNA or gDNA that made up the material.

In the original analysis: Amplification of reference gene primers provided the estimated nucleated cell counts. The method was immunoSEQ multiplex PCR; TCRdb's version includes in-frame clones alone and lacks a portion of them. The V and J calls and clone size come from that table; D and trimming were worked out from the DNA. The sample contains 310,000 or so clones, roughly 90% of which appear only once. The receptor's source is a woman aged 25 to 39 with COVID-19, enrolled during active disease. The genes are TRBV7-2 and TRBJ2-7, with D unclear. The source material was peripheral blood. CDR3 in DNA: TGTGCCAGCAGCCGGGTGGAGCGCGCCTACGAGCAGTACTTC. It is translated as CASSRVERAYEQYF. Looking up the rest from reference TRBV7-2 and TRBJ2-7 gives the full variable domain: GAGVSQSPSNKVTEKGKDVELRCDPISGHTALYWYRQSLGQGLEFLIYFQGNSAPDKSGLPSDRFSAERTGGSVSTLTIQRTQQEDSAVYLCASSRVERAYEQYFGPGTRLTVT.